A single sample is the source of the 29 T cell receptor beta chains below, sequenced in a study of Graves' ophthalmopathy and Graves' hyperthyroidism. Amplified TCR beta CDR3 regions were obtained using RNA transcripts as template. After a first-round RT-PCR with HTBI primers, a second-round multiplex PCR was run. Each CDR3 protein gets one entry after TCRdb re-called the multiplex PCR reads with MiXCR. The sample consists of about 180,000 distinct CDR3 sequences, roughly two fifths of them appearing once. Sequenced: peripheral blood. The source of these receptors is a woman in her forties with Graves' ophthalmopathy.

This clonotype has ten or more counts. This chain connects TRBV19 to TRBJ1-5; 8 positions match TRBD1. The V gene's germline CDR1 is LNHDA and CDR2 SQIVND (reference sequence). With 6 bases clipped from V and 3 bases from J, the junction kept 7 bases outside the gene matches. The CDR3 is 15 residues long. This chain's CDR3 is CASSYLTGANQPQHF. The CDR3 DNA follows: TGTGCCAGTAGCTACTTGACAGGGGCCAATCAGCCCCAGCATTTT.

The genes are TRBV11-2 and TRBJ2-7, with 11 bases lining up with TRBD2. Trimming at V came to 1 base and at J to 5 bases, leaving 10 bases not matched to a gene. The CDR3 has 17 residues. The germline V gene has CDR1 SGHAT and CDR2 FQNNGV. The CDR3 reads CASSLVPPGLADNEQYF. In DNA form, the CDR3 reads TGTGCCAGCAGCTTAGTTCCCCCGGGACTAGCGGACAACGAGCAGTACTTC.

Ten or more counts support this clonotype. The rearrangement uses TRBV12-3 or TRBV12-4 and TRBJ2-2; D not resolved. This CDR3 has 17 amino acids. Trimming stripped 1 base from V and 2 bases from J, with 14 bases between. CDR3 in amino acids: CASSLGASSINTGELFF. Written as DNA, the CDR3 is TGTGCCAGCAGTTTAGGTGCCTCCTCAATTAACACCGGGGAGCTGTTTTTT.

This sequence joins TRBV6-5 and TRBJ1-2; tentatively, D is TRBD1 (5 bases). The V end was cut by 4 bases, the J end by 12 bases, with 15 bases between. The germline gives CDR1 MNHEY, CDR2 SVGAGI. The CDR3 extends over 12 amino acids. DNA of the CDR3: TGTGCCAGCAGTTCCCGGGCAGGGATGGACACCTTC. Amino acid sequence: CASSSRAGMDTF.

The table lists this clonotype with a count of one. V is TRBV30 and J is TRBJ1-1; D is unresolved. This CDR3 is built from 13 residues. Germline V CDR1 and CDR2: GTSNPN, SVGIG (reference sequence). V gave up 5 bases and J gave up 0 bases, with 10 bases separating them. The CDR3: CAWVYSMNTEAFF. The CDR3 DNA follows: TGTGCCTGGGTTTACAGCATGAACACTGAAGCTTTCTTT. Full variable domain (rest looked up from reference TRBV30 and TRBJ1-1): SQTIHQWPATLVQPVGSPLSLECTVEGTSNPNLYWYRQAAGRGLQLLFYSVGIGQISSEVPQNLSASRPQDRQFILSSKKLLLSDSGFYLCAWVYSMNTEAFFGQGTRLTVV.

In this sample, this clonotype turned up many times. This chain links TRBV11-2 with TRBJ2-7; 12 nucleotides align to TRBD2. CDR3 length: 15 amino acids. J gave up 3 bases and V 5 bases, and 5 bases lay outside the gene matches. CDR1 is SGHAT, CDR2 FQNNGV, per germline. The CDR3, as DNA: TGTGCCAGCAGCCCGAGGACTAGCGGGATCTACGAGCAGTACTTC. Amino acids: CASSPRTSGIYEQYF.

This clonotype was seen many times. The chain has TRBV5-1 and TRBJ2-2; perhaps TRBD2 as D (5 bases). Looked up from germline, CDR1 is SGHRS and CDR2 is YFSETQ. The CDR3 has 13 residues. V lost 0 bases and J 6 bases, leaving 6 bases between the germline ends. This CDR3 reads CASSLEAAGELFF. The CDR3 nucleotides read TGCGCCAGCAGCTTGGAAGCGGCCGGGGAGCTGTTTTTT.

The chain combines TRBV11-2 with TRBJ1-1, with D possibly TRBD1 on 5 matching bases. CDR3 size: 15 residues. With 3 bases removed from V and 4 bases from J, the gap between germline ends came to 15 bases. Germline V gene sequence: CDR1 SGHAT, CDR2 FQNNGV. Here the CDR3 reads CASSLGRAGGTEAFF. As DNA, the CDR3 is TGTGCCAGCAGCTTGGGCAGGGCAGGTGGCACTGAAGCTTTCTTT.

V usage is TRBV12-3 or TRBV12-4 and J usage is TRBJ1-1; D is uncertain. The ends were cut back, 5 bases at V and 10 bases at J, with 17 bases in the middle. The CDR3 runs to 13 residues. The CDR3, as DNA: TGTGCCAGCAGTGATGGTCTGAGGGTGGGAGCTTTCTTT. This codes for CASSDGLRVGAFF.

In its sample, this clonotype was seen a few times. The chain uses TRBV7-3 and TRBJ1-1; D unclear. Germline V gene sequence: CDR1 SGHTA, CDR2 FQGTGA. The germline V and J ends were trimmed by 5 bases and 5 bases, with 12 bases remaining between them. The CDR3 is 13 amino acids. In DNA form, the CDR3 reads TGTGCCAGCAGCACCGTGGGTGGAACTGAAGCTTTCTTT. It encodes CASSTVGGTEAFF.

The V gene is TRBV19, the J gene TRBJ2-5; D call uncertain. This CDR3 is 13 amino acids long. Trimming stripped 1 base from V and 3 bases from J, with 6 bases between. CDR1 and CDR2 from the germline V gene are LNHDA and SQIVND (reference sequence). The CDR3 protein is CASSIASEETQYF. For the CDR3, the DNA is TGTGCCAGTAGTATAGCCTCCGAAGAGACCCAGTACTTC.

This chain links TRBV20-1 with TRBJ1-5; 9 bases line up with TRBD1. Germline lookup yields CDR1 DFQATT and CDR2 SNEGSKA (reference sequence). The V gene end was trimmed by 6 bases and the J gene end by 7 bases; junction bases not matched to a gene: 7. The CDR3 covers 13 residues. The CDR3 region has the DNA TGCAGTGCCCCGGGACAGGGAGACCAGCCCCAGCATTTT. Its protein is CSAPGQGDQPQHF.

This clonotype was detected a few times. The junction does not match germline at one end; this may be a read error. The J gene is TRBJ2-7, the V gene TRBV18; no reliable D call. The V gene's germline CDR1 is KGHSH and CDR2 LQKENI. This CDR3 region has 12 residues. The CDR3 coding sequence is TGTGTCAGCTCACCGGGCGCAGGCGAGCAGTACTTC. Translation gives CVSSPGAGEQYF.

This clonotype has a count of ten or more. V gene TRBV30 combines with J gene TRBJ2-5; D assignment may be TRBD1 or TRBD2 (5 bases each). V gave up 2 bases and J gave up 2 bases, with 12 bases separating them. The CDR3 has 14 residues. CDR1 is GTSNPN, CDR2 SVGIG, per germline (reference sequence). CDR3 DNA: TGTGCCTGGAGTTTTTCATGGGGGCAAGAGACCCAGTACTTC. It yields the protein CAWSFSWGQETQYF.

The sample holds many counts of this clonotype. CDR3 residues: CASSLPSGRSNQPQHF. DNA of the CDR3: TGTGCCAGCAGTTTACCATCAGGAAGGAGCAATCAGCCCCAGCATTTT. This sequence joins TRBV28 and TRBJ1-5; D call uncertain. The CDR3 covers 16 residues. V lost 2 bases and J 1 base, leaving 12 bases between the germline ends. In germline, CDR1 is MDHEN, CDR2 SYDVKM.

This clonotype was seen only a few times. The chain joins TRBV7-2 to TRBJ1-5, with TRBD1 identical over 8 bases. This CDR3 has 15 residues. Germline CDR1 reads SGHTA; CDR2 reads FQGNSA. J lost 2 bases, V lost 4 bases, and 4 bases had no gene match. CDR3 sequence: CASSSRGQGNQPQHF. In DNA form, the CDR3 reads TGTGCCAGCAGCTCCAGGGGGCAAGGCAATCAGCCCCAGCATTTT.

Ten or more counts support this clonotype. The chain carries TRBV12-3 or TRBV12-4 and TRBJ1-1, with 9 bases that match TRBD1. J lost 4 bases, V lost 3 bases, and 6 bases had no gene match. The CDR3 is 15 amino acids. The CDR3, as DNA: TGTGCCAGCAGTTTCTCCCGGACAGGGGTCACTGAAGCTTTCTTT. Its protein is CASSFSRTGVTEAFF.

V is TRBV2 and J is TRBJ2-7; TRBD2 might be the D (5 bases). CDR1 SNHLY and CDR2 FYNNEI come from the germline V gene. Trimming took 6 bases from V and 5 from J, leaving 8 bases between them. CDR3 length equals 11 residues. CDR3 bases: TGTGCCAGCAGATCCGGGAACGAGCAGTACTTC. It translates to CASRSGNEQYF.

In this sample, this clonotype turned up many times. The rearrangement links TRBV12-3 or TRBV12-4 to TRBJ1-1; D gene uncertain. V was trimmed by 1 base and J by 0 bases, leaving 3 bases between them. The CDR3 has 13 amino acids. CDR3 DNA sequence: TGTGCCAGCAGTTTAGGTATGAACACTGAAGCTTTCTTT. Translation: CASSLGMNTEAFF.

There are many counts of this clonotype. The chain combines TRBV29-1 with TRBJ2-5; weak D call: TRBD2 (5 bases). The CDR3 sequence is 13 residues long. The V and J ends lost 6 bases and 1 base respectively, with 12 bases between them. Germline CDR1 SQVTM, CDR2 ANQGSEA. The CDR3 reads CSVPGNAQETQYF. As DNA, the CDR3 is TGCAGCGTCCCCGGGAACGCCCAAGAGACCCAGTACTTC. Combining the CDR3 with reference TRBV29-1 and TRBJ2-5 gives the whole variable domain SAVISQKPSRDICQRGTSLTIQCQVDSQVTMMFWYRQQPGQSLTLIATANQGSEATYESGFVIDKFPISRPNLTFSTLTVSNMSPEDSSIYLCSVPGNAQETQYFGPGTRLLVL.

This chain connects TRBV19 to TRBJ1-5, with 9 bases aligning to TRBD1. The CDR3 totals 15 residues. V lost 3 bases and J lost 3; bases outside the gene matches: 3. Germline lookup yields CDR1 LNHDA and CDR2 SQIVND (reference sequence). The CDR3 is CASSMTGGSNQPQHF. The CDR3 bases are TGTGCCAGTAGTATGACAGGGGGTTCCAATCAGCCCCAGCATTTT.

The chain has TRBV14 and TRBJ2-7; D may be TRBD1 or TRBD2 (5 bases each). The CDR3 is 12 residues long. Trimming took off 6 bases at V and 6 bases at J, with 12 bases between the two ends. Per the germline V gene, CDR1 is SGHDN and CDR2 is FVKESK. The CDR3 region is CASSGARGEQYF. CDR3 coding DNA: TGTGCCAGCAGTGGGGCGAGGGGCGAGCAGTACTTC.

This clonotype was seen ten or more times. The genes are TRBV5-5 and TRBJ2-5; 10 nucleotides match TRBD2. Looked up from germline, CDR1 is SGHKS and CDR2 is YYEKEE (reference sequence). The CDR3 length is 15 residues. Trimming cost V 2 bases and J 1 base; bases outside gene matches: 2. Here the CDR3 reads CASSFSGGIQETQYF. DNA of the CDR3: TGTGCCAGCAGCTTTAGCGGGGGGATCCAAGAGACCCAGTACTTC. Full variable domain (missing parts from reference TRBV5-5 and TRBJ2-5): DAGVTQSPTHLIKTRGQQVTLRCSPISGHKSVSWYQQVLGQGPQFIFQYYEKEERGRGNFPDRFSARQFPNYSSELNVNALLLGDSALYLCASSFSGGIQETQYFGPGTRLLVL.

This clonotype has more than one count but fewer than ten. The gene calls are TRBV28 and TRBJ1-6; D is undetermined. The CDR3 has 13 residues. The germline V gene has CDR1 MDHEN and CDR2 SYDVKM. V was pared by 3 bases and J by 7 bases, with 7 bases between. Here the CDR3 reads CASSFLSNSPLHF. The CDR3 coding sequence is TGTGCCAGCAGTTTTTTAAGCAATTCACCCCTCCACTTT.

V and J are TRBV7-9 and TRBJ1-2; 11 bases match TRBD1. The CDR3 covers 14 residues. Germline V gene data show CDR1 as SEHNR and CDR2 as FQNEAQ (reference sequence). After removal of 6 bases from V and 4 bases from J, the junction contained 4 bases not matched to a gene. The DNA for the CDR3 is TGTGCCAGCAGACGGACAGGGGGCCGCTATGGCTACACCTTC. Residues: CASRRTGGRYGYTF.

This clonotype was observed at least ten times. This chain links TRBV6-2 or TRBV6-3 with TRBJ1-5, with D possibly being TRBD1 (6 bases). Trimming pared 6 bases from V and 0 bases from J, leaving 15 bases between. CDR1 and CDR2 (germline): MNHEY, SVGEGT. The CDR3 extends over 16 amino acids. CDR3 loop: CASRPDRLYSNQPQHF. DNA for the CDR3: TGTGCCAGCAGACCCGACAGGCTTTATAGCAATCAGCCCCAGCATTTT.

This clonotype was seen at least ten times. The gene calls are TRBV5-1 and TRBJ2-2, with D possibly being TRBD1 (6 bases). Germline CDR1 SGHRS, CDR2 YFSETQ. V was clipped by 1 base and J by 6 bases, with 16 bases between them. This CDR3 is built from 16 residues. CDR3 protein: CASSLSPPGTPGELFF. The CDR3 bases are TGCGCCAGCAGCTTGTCCCCCCCCGGGACACCCGGGGAGCTGTTTTTT.

Ten or more counts support this clonotype. The chain uses TRBV3-1 and TRBJ1-1; TRBD1 is a possible D gene (5 bases). Germline CDR1 reads LGHDT; CDR2 reads YNNKEL (reference sequence). Trimming pared 7 bases from V and 1 base from J, leaving 16 bases between. This CDR3 spans 15 amino acids. The CDR3 DNA reads as TGTGCCAGCACCGCCACGGGGGGTTCGAACACTGAAGCTTTCTTT. The encoded protein is CASTATGGSNTEAFF. The whole variable domain, filled in from reference TRBV3-1 and TRBJ1-1, reads DTAVSQTPKYLVTQMGNDKSIKCEQNLGHDTMYWYKQDSKKFLKIMFSYNNKELIINETVPNRFSPKSPDKAHLNLHINSLELGDSAVYFCASTATGGSNTEAFFGQGTRLTVV.

This clonotype appeared many times. The chain combines TRBV2 with TRBJ1-6; weak D call: TRBD1 (5 bases). The CDR3 is made up of 15 amino acids. The germline V and J ends were trimmed by 8 bases and 5 bases, with 16 bases remaining between them. Germline V gene data show CDR1 as SNHLY and CDR2 as FYNNEI. CDR3 in DNA: TGTGCCAGCCTCGGAGGGGCAGGGAATAATTCACCCCTCCACTTT. Its protein is CASLGGAGNNSPLHF.